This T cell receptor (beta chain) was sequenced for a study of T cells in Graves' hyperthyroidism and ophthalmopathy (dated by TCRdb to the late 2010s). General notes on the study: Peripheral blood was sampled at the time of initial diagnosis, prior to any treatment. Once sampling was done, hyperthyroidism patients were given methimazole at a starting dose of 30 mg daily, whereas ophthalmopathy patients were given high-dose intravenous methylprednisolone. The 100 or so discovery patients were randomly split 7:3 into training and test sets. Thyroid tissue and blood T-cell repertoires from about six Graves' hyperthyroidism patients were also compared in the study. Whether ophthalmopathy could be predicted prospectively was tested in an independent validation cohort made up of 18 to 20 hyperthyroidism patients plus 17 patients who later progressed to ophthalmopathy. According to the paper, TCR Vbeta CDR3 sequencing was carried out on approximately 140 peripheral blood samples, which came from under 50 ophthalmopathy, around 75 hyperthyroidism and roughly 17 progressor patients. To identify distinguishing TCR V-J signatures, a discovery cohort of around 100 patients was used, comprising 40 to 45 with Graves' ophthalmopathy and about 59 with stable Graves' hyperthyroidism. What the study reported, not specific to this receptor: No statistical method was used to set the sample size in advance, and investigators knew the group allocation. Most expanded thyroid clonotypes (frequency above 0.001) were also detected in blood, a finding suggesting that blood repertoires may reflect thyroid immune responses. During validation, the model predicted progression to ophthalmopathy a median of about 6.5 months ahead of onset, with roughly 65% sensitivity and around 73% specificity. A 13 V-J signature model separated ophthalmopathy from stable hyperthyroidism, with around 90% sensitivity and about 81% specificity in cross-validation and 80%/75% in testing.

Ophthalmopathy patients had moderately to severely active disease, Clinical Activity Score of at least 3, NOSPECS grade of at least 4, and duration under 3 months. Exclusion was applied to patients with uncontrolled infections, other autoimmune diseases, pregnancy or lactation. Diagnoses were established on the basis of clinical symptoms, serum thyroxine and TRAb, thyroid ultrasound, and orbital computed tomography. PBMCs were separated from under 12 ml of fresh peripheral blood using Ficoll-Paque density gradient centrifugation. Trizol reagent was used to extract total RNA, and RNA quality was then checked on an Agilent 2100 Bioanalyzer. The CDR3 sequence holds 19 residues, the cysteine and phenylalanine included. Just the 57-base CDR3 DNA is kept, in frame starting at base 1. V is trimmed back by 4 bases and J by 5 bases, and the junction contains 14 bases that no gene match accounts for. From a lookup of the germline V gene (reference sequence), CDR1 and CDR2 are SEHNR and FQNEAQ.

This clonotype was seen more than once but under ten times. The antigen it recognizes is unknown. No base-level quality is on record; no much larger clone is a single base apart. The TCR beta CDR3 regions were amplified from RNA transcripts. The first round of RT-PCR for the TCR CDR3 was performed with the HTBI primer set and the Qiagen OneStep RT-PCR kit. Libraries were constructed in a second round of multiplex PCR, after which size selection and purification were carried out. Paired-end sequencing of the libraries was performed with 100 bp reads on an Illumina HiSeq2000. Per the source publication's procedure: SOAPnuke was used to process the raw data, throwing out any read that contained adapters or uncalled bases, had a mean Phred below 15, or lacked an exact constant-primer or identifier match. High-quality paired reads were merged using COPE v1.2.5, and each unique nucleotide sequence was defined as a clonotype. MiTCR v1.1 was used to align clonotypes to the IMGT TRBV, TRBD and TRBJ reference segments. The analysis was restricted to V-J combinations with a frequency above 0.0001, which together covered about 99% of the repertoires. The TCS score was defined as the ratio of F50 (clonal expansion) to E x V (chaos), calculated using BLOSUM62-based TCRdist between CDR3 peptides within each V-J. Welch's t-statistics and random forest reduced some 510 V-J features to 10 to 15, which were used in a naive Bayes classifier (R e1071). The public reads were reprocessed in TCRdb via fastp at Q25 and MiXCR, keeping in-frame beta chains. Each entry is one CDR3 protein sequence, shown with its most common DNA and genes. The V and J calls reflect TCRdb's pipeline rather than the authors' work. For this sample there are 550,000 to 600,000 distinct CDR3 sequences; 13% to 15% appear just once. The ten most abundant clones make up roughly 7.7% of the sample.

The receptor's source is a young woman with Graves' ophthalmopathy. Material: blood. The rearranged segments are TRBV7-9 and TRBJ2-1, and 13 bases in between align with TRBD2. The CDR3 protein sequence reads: CASSSRLAGGRPPHNEQFF. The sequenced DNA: TGTGCCAGCAGCTCCCGACTAGCGGGAGGACGACCCCCACACAATGAGCAGTTCTTC.